Following are 22 T cell receptor beta chains from one sample sequenced in a study of T-cell reconstitution after alpha-beta-depleted transplantation in children. Using unique molecular identifiers, the investigators prepared the TCRbeta library. TCRdb recomputed calls from the PCR reads with MiXCR, one row per CDR3 protein. The data show about 110,000 distinct CDR3 sequences, roughly 6.1% seen once. Specimen: PBMCs, mostly from graft donor cells, collected 360 days after TCRalphabeta/CD19-depleted stem cell transplant. Receptors originate from a male patient between 2 and 9 years old who had a stem cell transplant for acute lymphoblastic leukemia, so the T cells may come from the graft donor.

The chain has TRBV2 and TRBJ2-1; the match to TRBD2 covers 8 bases. Losses at the gene ends were 8 bases for V and 6 bases for J; bases not matched to a gene: 12. Germline-derived CDR1 and CDR2 are SNHLY and FYNNEI. The CDR3 contains 15 residues. CDR3 sequence: CASLPTSGTTNEQFF. CDR3 in DNA: TGTGCCAGCCTACCAACTAGCGGCACGACCAATGAGCAGTTCTTC.

There are many counts of this clonotype. The chain couples TRBV4-3 to TRBJ2-3, with 8 bases that match TRBD1. Germline CDR1 and CDR2: LGHNA and YSLEER. Trimming removed 4 bases from V and 1 base from J; junction bases left unmatched: 7. This CDR3 is built from 16 residues. CDR3 in amino acids: CASSPDRGSRTDTQYF. CDR3 bases: TGCGCCAGCAGCCCTGACAGGGGATCTCGCACAGATACGCAGTATTTT.

This clonotype was counted only a few times. The chain joins TRBV6-5 to TRBJ1-5, with a weak D call TRBD1 (5 bases). This CDR3 is 18 amino acids long. Trimming cost V 0 bases and J 2 bases, with 17 bases left between them. CDR1 is MNHEY, CDR2 SVGAGI, per germline. The CDR3 DNA follows: TGTGCCAGCAGTTACTCGAAGTGGGGGGATGGAGGCAATCAGCCCCAGCATTTT. This gives the protein CASSYSKWGDGGNQPQHF.

This rearrangement joins TRBV4-3 to TRBJ1-1; the D gene is possibly TRBD1 (5 bases). Per the germline V gene, CDR1 is LGHNA and CDR2 is YSLEER. V was clipped by 3 bases and J by 3 bases, with 11 bases between them. The CDR3 has 14 amino acids. Written as DNA, the CDR3 is TGCGCCAGCAGCCATTTCGACAGCCACACTGAAGCTTTCTTT. It yields the protein CASSHFDSHTEAFF.

This clonotype was recorded many times. The rearrangement links TRBV24-1 to TRBJ2-2; D is undetermined. The CDR3 is 14 amino acids. Germline-derived CDR1 and CDR2 are KGHDR and SFDVKD. Between the trimmed V and J ends, which lost 8 bases and 4 bases, there was a span of 13 bases. The CDR3 here is CATTPPRGTGELFF. As DNA, the CDR3 is TGTGCCACCACCCCACCCCGCGGCACCGGGGAGCTGTTTTTT.

This chain connects TRBV27 to TRBJ2-3; tentative D call: TRBD2 (5 bases). The CDR3 sequence is 14 residues long. V was cut by 7 bases and J by 3 bases, with 14 bases left in between. The germline V gene encodes CDR1 MNHEY and CDR2 SMNVEV (reference sequence). This CDR3 reads CASTPGRETDTQYF. CDR3 in DNA: TGTGCCAGCACCCCGGGTAGGGAGACAGATACGCAGTATTTT.

This clonotype was recorded once. The chain uses TRBV3-1 and TRBJ2-1, with 12 bases that match TRBD2. CDR1 is LGHDT, CDR2 YNNKEL, per germline (reference sequence). The CDR3 has 17 amino acids. V lost 11 bases to trimming and J lost 4 bases; unmatched junction nucleotides: 15. The DNA for the CDR3 is TGTGCCTCCTGCCAAGTCCTAGCGGGGGGGGGATACAATGAGCAGTTCTTC. Translation: CASCQVLAGGGYNEQFF.

This clonotype has at least ten counts. The chain links TRBV7-9 to TRBJ1-2, with 7 bases identical to TRBD1. Germline V lookup: CDR1 SEHNR, CDR2 FQNEAQ (reference sequence). The trim removed 1 base at V and 3 bases at J, leaving 11 bases unmatched. The CDR3 is made up of 17 amino acids. CDR3 loop: CASSLVLGRDSDYGYTF. CDR3 nucleotides: TGTGCCAGCAGCTTAGTATTGGGACGGGACAGTGACTATGGCTACACCTTC.

This clonotype was seen at least ten times. V gene TRBV10-3 combines with J gene TRBJ2-3; D possibly corresponds to TRBD2 (6 bases). V shed 6 bases and J shed 0 bases, with 10 bases lying between them. The length of the CDR3 is 14 residues. Germline CDR1 and CDR2: ENHRY and SYGVKD. CDR3 sequence reads: CAISSGTSTDTQYF. DNA for the CDR3: TGTGCCATCAGCTCCGGGACTAGCACAGATACGCAGTATTTT.

Ten or more counts support this clonotype. This chain uses TRBV29-1 with TRBJ2-7; tentative D call: TRBD1 (5 bases). Deletions cut 6 bases from V and 4 bases from J, with 25 bases between. Germline CDR1 SQVTM, CDR2 ANQGSEA. The CDR3 runs 16 residues. The CDR3 loop reads CSVWGGPRAQSYEQYF. The CDR3 coding sequence is TGCAGCGTGTGGGGTGGTCCCAGGGCCCAGTCGTACGAGCAGTACTTC.

This clonotype was seen ten or more times. The chain is built from TRBV6-2 or TRBV6-3 and TRBJ2-1; D not certain. This CDR3 has 12 amino acids. Trimming stripped 3 bases from V and 7 bases from J, with 7 bases between. The V gene's germline CDR1 is MNHEY and CDR2 SVGEGT. This CDR3 reads CASSYPPNEQFF. CDR3 DNA: TGTGCCAGCAGTTATCCCCCAAATGAGCAGTTCTTC.

This clonotype was detected many times. CDR3 sequence reads: CASSQENYRSGETQYF. In DNA, the CDR3 is TGCGCCAGCAGCCAAGAAAACTATCGTAGCGGAGAGACCCAGTACTTC. This chain uses TRBV4-3 with TRBJ2-5; possibly TRBD2 for D (6 bases). V lost 0 bases to trimming and J lost 4 bases, with 15 bases between them. This CDR3 is built from 16 residues. The V gene's germline CDR1 is LGHNA and CDR2 YSLEER.

In this sample, this clonotype turned up many times. V usage is TRBV12-3 or TRBV12-4 and J usage is TRBJ2-3; 10 bases agree with TRBD2. Germline trimming cut 1 base from V and 5 bases from J; bases unmatched to any gene: 9. The CDR3 sequence is 17 residues long. CDR3 region: CASSLGPSGGAEDTQYF. CDR3 nucleotides: TGTGCCAGCAGTTTAGGGCCGAGCGGGGGGGCCGAAGATACGCAGTATTTT.

The chain recombines TRBV14 with TRBJ2-5, with D tentatively TRBD2 (6 bases). From germline, CDR1 is SGHDN and CDR2 FVKESK. The ends were cut back, 3 bases at V and 4 bases at J, with 24 bases in the middle. This CDR3 contains 18 residues. CDR3 sequence reads: CASSQRGTSREFRETQYF. CDR3 DNA: TGTGCCAGCAGCCAGAGGGGAACTAGCAGGGAGTTCAGAGAGACCCAGTACTTC. Full variable domain (missing parts from reference TRBV14 and TRBJ2-5): EAGVTQFPSHSVIEKGQTVTLRCDPISGHDNLYWYRRVMGKEIKFLLHFVKESKQDESGMPNNRFLAERTGGTYSTLKVQPAELEDSGVYFCASSQRGTSREFRETQYFGPGTRLLVL.

This clonotype appeared many times. This sequence joins TRBV14 and TRBJ2-7; tentatively, D is TRBD2 (5 bases). Germline V gene lookup returns CDR1 SGHDN and CDR2 FVKESK. The CDR3 is 17 residues long. Trimming pared 2 bases from V and 5 bases from J, leaving 22 bases between. CDR3 region: CASSQSIWTDSSHEQYF. The CDR3 nucleotides are TGTGCCAGCAGCCAAAGTATATGGACGGACTCCTCTCACGAGCAGTACTTC.

This clonotype was counted only a few times. This rearrangement joins TRBV10-3 to TRBJ2-7, with TRBD1 identical over 7 bases. The CDR3 loop spans 17 amino acids. The V and J ends lost 6 bases and 1 base, in that order; junction bases with no gene match: 15. CDR1 is ENHRY, CDR2 SYGVKD, per germline. CDR3 nucleotides: TGTGCCATCAGGACTCCGGGGACAGAGGGCCGATCCTACGAGCAGTACTTC. It specifies CAIRTPGTEGRSYEQYF.

The chain uses TRBV4-3 and TRBJ2-7, with 8 positions matching TRBD2. With 6 bases clipped from V and 5 bases from J, the junction kept 15 bases outside the gene matches. The CDR3 is 16 residues long. Germline CDR1 reads LGHNA; CDR2 reads YSLEER. The CDR3 nucleotides are TGCGCCAGCAGTCTCGATGGGGCGGGGGGCGGAGACGAGCAGTACTTC. Residues: CASSLDGAGGGDEQYF.

This chain connects TRBV10-2 to TRBJ2-7; D may be TRBD2 (6 bases). Per germline, CDR1 WSHSY and CDR2 SAAADI. V shed 6 bases and J shed 2 bases, with 17 bases lying between them. This CDR3 is 15 amino acids long. In nucleotides, the CDR3 is TGCGCCAGCAGCACTGGACTACCTCTTCCCTACGAGCAGTACTTC. This gives the protein CASSTGLPLPYEQYF.

At least ten counts were recorded for this clonotype. The chain has TRBV11-2 and TRBJ2-3, with D perhaps TRBD2 (5 bases). The germline V gene encodes CDR1 SGHAT and CDR2 FQNNGV. Deletions cut 3 bases from V and 4 bases from J, with 11 bases between. The CDR3 has 14 residues. CDR3 in amino acids: CASSFIGGADTQYF. For the CDR3, the DNA is TGTGCCAGCAGCTTTATAGGAGGTGCAGATACGCAGTATTTT.

The gene calls are TRBV7-9 and TRBJ2-1, with D hard to call. Per the germline V gene, CDR1 is SEHNR and CDR2 is FQNEAQ (reference sequence). The CDR3 spans 15 residues. Trimming cost V 2 bases and J 4 bases, with 12 bases left between them. The DNA of the CDR3 is TGTGCCAGCAGCTTATCCCGCCCTTCGTACAATGAGCAGTTCTTC. This translates into CASSLSRPSYNEQFF.

This clonotype occurred many times. The chain couples TRBV29-1 to TRBJ2-3; 10 bases agree with TRBD2. In germline, CDR1 is SQVTM, CDR2 ANQGSEA. The CDR3 is 15 amino acids. Trimming removed 5 bases from V and 3 bases from J; junction bases left unmatched: 8. The CDR3 sequence is CSVPPLAGETDTQYF. In nucleotides, the CDR3 is TGCAGCGTTCCTCCCCTAGCGGGGGAGACAGATACGCAGTATTTT.

The chain carries TRBV5-1 and TRBJ2-1, with D unclear. The germline V gene encodes CDR1 SGHRS and CDR2 YFSETQ. V dropped 7 bases and J dropped 2 bases, with 22 bases sitting between them. The CDR3 length is 17 residues. The CDR3 DNA reads TGCGCCAGCCTACCGACGGACGGACGTTATACCTACAATGAGCAGTTCTTC. Translation gives CASLPTDGRYTYNEQFF.